Included here is one TCR beta chain sequence, with context. The antigen is not known. These data belong to a study of blood T cell dynamics during melanoma immunotherapy. Overall study context: Patients with metastatic melanoma got pembrolizumab or nivolumab-ipilimumab as first-line care.

Time point in this sample: pre-treatment baseline. Sampling occurred pretreatment (T0) and at week 3 (W3), after cycle one of checkpoint blockade. The data were produced by immunoSEQ multiplex PCR, yet TCRdb's version contains in-frame clones alone and is incomplete. This table holds 10,000 or so clones, about 88% found once. The CDR3 is made up of 13 amino acids. Looked up from germline, CDR1 is WSHSY and CDR2 is SAAADI. Trimming removed 11 bases from V and 0 bases from J, with 13 bases in between. Study conclusions and caveats: Whether repertoire-driving clones were melanoma-specific could not be determined. At W3, later disease-control patients showed bifurcated PBMC repertoire changes, unlike progressors.

The clonotype comes from a human donor with melanoma. V gene TRBV10-2 combines with J gene TRBJ1-2; no definite D call. Sequenced here: blood, sampled from a patient treated with checkpoint blockade. CDR3 DNA: TGCGCCGCCCGACCGCAGTCTAACTATGGCTACACCTTC. Protein product: CAARPQSNYGYTF.